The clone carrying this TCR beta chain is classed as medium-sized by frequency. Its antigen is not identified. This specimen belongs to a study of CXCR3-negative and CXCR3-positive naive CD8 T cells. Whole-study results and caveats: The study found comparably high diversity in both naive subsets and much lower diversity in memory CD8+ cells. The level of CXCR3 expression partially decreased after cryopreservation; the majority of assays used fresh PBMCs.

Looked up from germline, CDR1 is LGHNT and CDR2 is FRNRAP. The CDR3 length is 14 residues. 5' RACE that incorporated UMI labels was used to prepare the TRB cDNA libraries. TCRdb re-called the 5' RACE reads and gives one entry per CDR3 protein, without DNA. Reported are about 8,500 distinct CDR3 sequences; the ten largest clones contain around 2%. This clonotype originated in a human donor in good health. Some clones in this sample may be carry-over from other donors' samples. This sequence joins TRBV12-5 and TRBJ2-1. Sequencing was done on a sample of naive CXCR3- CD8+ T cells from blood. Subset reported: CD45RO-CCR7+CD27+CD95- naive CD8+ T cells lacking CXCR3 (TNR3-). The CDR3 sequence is CASGRLGTYNEQFF.